This T cell receptor beta chain was sequenced in a study of blood T cell repertoires in COVID-19. Study details: Some COVID-19 samples were acute and others convalescent; all came from the United States, Italy and Spain. In each case, the material was cDNA or gDNA derived from T cells, B-cell-depleted T cells, or PBMCs.

The CDR3 contains 13 residues. Unmatched junction bases numbered 4, after V lost 5 bases and J lost 4 bases. Germline CDR1 reads MNHEY; CDR2 reads SMNVEV (reference sequence). Original analysis: Using reference gene primer amplification, nucleated cell counts were estimated. Only in-frame clones appear in the TCRdb table, and some are missing; sequencing was by immunoSEQ multiplex PCR. That table supplies the V and J calls and clone size; D and trimming were determined from the DNA. In the table there are some 330,000 clones, more than 75% of which are singletons. The receptor was isolated from a woman in her forties or fifties with active or convalescent COVID-19. Sequenced sample: peripheral blood. The chain couples TRBV27 to TRBJ1-2; 7 bases are shared with TRBD1. This CDR3 reads CASSPGTVYGYTF. The CDR3 nucleotides read TGTGCCAGCAGTCCCGGGACAGTCTATGGCTACACCTTC.